A single sample gave rise to the 7 T cell receptor beta chains below, sequenced in a study of glioma-infiltrating T cells after dendritic cell vaccination. Some clones are missing from TCRdb's copy, which holds only in-frame ones; the method was immunoSEQ multiplex PCR. The sample lists just under 100,000 clones; 80% were seen once. Stated time point: after dendritic cell vaccination, including at tumor progression/relapse. The source was blood, collected after dendritic cell vaccination. All receptors come from a human donor with glioblastoma.

This clone showed up just once. One end of the junction varies from germline; a read error may be responsible. The chain carries TRBV27 and TRBJ2-1, with D perhaps matching TRBD1 (5 bases). The V gene's germline CDR1 is MNHEY and CDR2 SMNVEV (reference sequence). The CDR3 runs to 15 residues. The chain's CDR3 is CASSLSWGPYNEQFF. The CDR3 DNA sequence: TGTGCCAGCAGCTTATCGTGGGGCCCCTACAATGAGCAGTTCTTC.

V usage is TRBV7-2 and J usage is TRBJ1-5; D is unclear. Looked up from germline, CDR1 is SGHTA and CDR2 is FQGNSA. This CDR3 comprises 17 residues. V was trimmed by 4 bases and J by 2 bases, leaving 18 bases between them. This chain's CDR3 is CASSSTGIGFGNQPQHF. CDR3 coding DNA: TGTGCCAGCAGCTCAACTGGAATCGGGTTTGGCAATCAGCCCCAGCATTTT.

This sequence joins TRBV11-3 and TRBJ2-1, with D tentatively TRBD1 (6 bases). The CDR3 spans 14 residues. Deletions cut 1 base from V and 5 bases from J, with 9 bases between. Germline V CDR1 and CDR2: SGHNT, YENEEA. Written as DNA, the CDR3 is TGTGCCAGCAGCTTAGGGAACAGGGACAATGAGCAGTTCTTC. Protein: CASSLGNRDNEQFF.

The chain carries TRBV9 and TRBJ2-5; D is unclear. The CDR3 covers 15 residues. The V end was cut by 4 bases, the J end by 3 bases, with 16 bases between. Germline V gives CDR1 SGDLS, CDR2 YYNGEE. The DNA of the CDR3 is TGTGCCAGCAGCCCGTGGGTTGGCGGCAAAGAGACCCAGTACTTC. Amino acid sequence: CASSPWVGGKETQYF.

V gene TRBV29-1 combines with J gene TRBJ2-7; 13 positions match TRBD2. V trimming: 4 bases; J trimming: 5 bases; junction bases outside the gene matches: 14. Germline V CDR1 and CDR2: SQVTM, ANQGSEA. This CDR3 has 17 residues. The CDR3 loop is CSVVPRLAGGGLDEQYF. The CDR3 DNA sequence: TGCAGCGTTGTGCCCAGACTAGCGGGAGGTGGCCTGGACGAGCAGTACTTC.

The chain combines TRBV2 with TRBJ2-3, with 10 bases matching TRBD2. CDR3 length: 16 residues. Germline values: CDR1 SNHLY, CDR2 FYNNEI. V was pared by 2 bases and J by 2 bases, with 4 bases of the junction left unmatched. CDR3 amino acids: CASSEPSGGFTDTQYF. The CDR3 nucleotides are TGTGCCAGCAGTGAACCTAGCGGGGGTTTCACAGATACGCAGTATTTT.

The genes are TRBV20-1 and TRBJ2-3; 7 bases map to TRBD2. Germline V gene lookup returns CDR1 DFQATT and CDR2 SNEGSKA (reference sequence). This CDR3 spans 10 amino acids. The CDR3 coding sequence is TGCAGGCCCGGGGGGGATACGCAGTATTTT. It encodes CRPGGDTQYF.